This passage covers 3 T cell receptor beta chains from one sample sequenced in a study of OX40 agonist ivuxolimab in advanced cancers. Method: immunoSEQ multiplex PCR; TCRdb's copy keeps in-frame clones and lacks some. The sample contains approximately 35,000 clones, 81% of which appear only once. Here the sequenced sample was CD4+ or CD8+ T cells sorted from blood, taken in a trial of the OX40 agonist ivuxolimab. These receptors originate from an adult with an advanced solid tumor such as melanoma, head and neck, liver or kidney cancer.

Worth noting for this clone: One end of the junction fails to match germline, which may point to a read error. The V call is TRBV7-7, the J call TRBJ2-5; 7 bases fit TRBD1. Germline V gene lookup returns CDR1 SSHAT and CDR2 FNYEAQ (reference sequence). The CDR3 has 14 residues. The CDR3, as DNA: TGTGCTAGCAGCTTTGCAGGGGGAAGGGAGACCCAGTACTTC. Protein sequence: CASSFAGGRETQYF.

J is TRBJ1-6 and V is TRBV5-1; D is perhaps TRBD1 (5 bases). Germline CDR1 reads SGHRS; CDR2 reads YFSETQ. This CDR3 spans 13 amino acids. V was shortened by 4 bases and J by 7 bases, with 9 bases between the two germline ends. This CDR3 reads CASSGGGNSPLHF. CDR3 DNA sequence: TGCGCCAGCAGCGGGGGAGGAAATTCACCCCTCCACTTT. Variable domain in full (rest from reference TRBV5-1 and TRBJ1-6): KAGVTQTPRYLIKTRGQQVTLSCSPISGHRSVSWYQQTPGQGLQFLFEYFSETQRNKGNFPGRFSGRQFSNSRSEMNVSTLELGDSALYLCASSGGGNSPLHFGNGTRLTVT.

This chain uses TRBV6-5 with TRBJ2-1; 8 bases map to TRBD2. The CDR3 has 15 residues. After removal of 5 bases from V and 2 bases from J, the junction contained 5 bases not matched to a gene. CDR1 and CDR2 from the germline V gene are MNHEY and SVGAGI. CDR3 residues: CASSKERGTYNEQFF. CDR3 DNA: TGTGCCAGCAGTAAGGAGCGGGGGACCTACAATGAGCAGTTCTTC.